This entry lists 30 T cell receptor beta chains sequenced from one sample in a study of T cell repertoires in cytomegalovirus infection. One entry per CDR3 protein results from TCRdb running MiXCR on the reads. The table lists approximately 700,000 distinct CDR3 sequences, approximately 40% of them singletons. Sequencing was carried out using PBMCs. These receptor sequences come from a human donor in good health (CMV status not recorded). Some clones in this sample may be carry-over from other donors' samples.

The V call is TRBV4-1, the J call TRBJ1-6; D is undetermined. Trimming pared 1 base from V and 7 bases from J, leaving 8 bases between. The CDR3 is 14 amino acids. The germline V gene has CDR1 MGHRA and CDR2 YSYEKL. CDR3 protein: CASSQGEANSPLHF. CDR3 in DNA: TGCGCCAGCAGCCAAGGTGAGGCGAATTCACCCCTCCACTTT.

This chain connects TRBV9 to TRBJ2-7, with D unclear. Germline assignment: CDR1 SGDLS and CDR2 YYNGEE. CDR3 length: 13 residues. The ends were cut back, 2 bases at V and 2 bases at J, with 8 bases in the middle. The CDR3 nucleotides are TGTGCCAGCAGCGTTTCCCCTGCCTACGAGCAGTACTTC. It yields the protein CASSVSPAYEQYF.

The CDR3 protein is CASSWDTGTELFF. The DNA for the CDR3 is TGCGCCAGCAGCTGGGATACAGGGACGGAACTGTTTTTT. The V gene is TRBV5-1, the J gene TRBJ1-4; tentative D call: TRBD1 (6 bases). This CDR3 region has 13 residues. V was cut by 3 bases and J by 12 bases, with 15 bases left in between. CDR1 is SGHRS and CDR2 is YFSETQ in the germline V gene.

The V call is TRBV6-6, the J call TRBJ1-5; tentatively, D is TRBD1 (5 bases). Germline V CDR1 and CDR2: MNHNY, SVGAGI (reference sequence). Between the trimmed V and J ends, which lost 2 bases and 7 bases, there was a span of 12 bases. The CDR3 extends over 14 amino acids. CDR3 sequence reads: CASSYSPGEQPQHF. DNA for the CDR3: TGTGCCAGCAGTTACAGCCCGGGGGAGCAGCCCCAGCATTTT.

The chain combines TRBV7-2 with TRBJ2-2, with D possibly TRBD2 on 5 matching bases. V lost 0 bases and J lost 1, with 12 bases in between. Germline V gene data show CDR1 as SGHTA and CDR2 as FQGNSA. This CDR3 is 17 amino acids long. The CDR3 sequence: CASSLARSRGNTGELFF. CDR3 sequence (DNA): TGTGCCAGCAGCTTAGCGCGGTCCCGGGGGAACACCGGGGAGCTGTTTTTT.

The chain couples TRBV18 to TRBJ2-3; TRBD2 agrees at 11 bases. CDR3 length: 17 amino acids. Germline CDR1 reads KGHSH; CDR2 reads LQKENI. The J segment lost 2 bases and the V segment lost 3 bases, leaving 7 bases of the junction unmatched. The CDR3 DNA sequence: TGTGCCAGCTCACCGTTAGGGACTAGCGGTGCCACAGATACGCAGTATTTT. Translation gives CASSPLGTSGATDTQYF.

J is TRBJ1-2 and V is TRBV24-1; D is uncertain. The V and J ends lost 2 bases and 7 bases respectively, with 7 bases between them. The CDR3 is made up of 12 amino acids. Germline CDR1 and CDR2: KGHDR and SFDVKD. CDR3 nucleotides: TGTGCCACCAGTGATTCCGGTTTTGGCTACACCTTC. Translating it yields CATSDSGFGYTF.

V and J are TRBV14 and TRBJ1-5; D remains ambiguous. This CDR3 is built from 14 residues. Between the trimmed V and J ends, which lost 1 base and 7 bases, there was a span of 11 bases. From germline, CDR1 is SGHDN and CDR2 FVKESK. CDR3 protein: CASSQVEGPQPQHF. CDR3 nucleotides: TGTGCCAGCAGCCAAGTAGAAGGACCGCAGCCCCAGCATTTT.

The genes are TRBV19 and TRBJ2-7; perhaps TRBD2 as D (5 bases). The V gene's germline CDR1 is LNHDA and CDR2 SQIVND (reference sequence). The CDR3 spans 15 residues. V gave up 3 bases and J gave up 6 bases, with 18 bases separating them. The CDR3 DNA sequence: TGTGCCAGTAGTATGTCCGGAGGCCCTATGGGCGAGCAGTACTTC. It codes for CASSMSGGPMGEQYF.

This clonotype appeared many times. The CDR3 sequence is CASSLSLRDGYTF. CDR3 nucleotide sequence: TGTGCCAGCAGCTTATCCCTGCGGGATGGCTACACCTTC. The genes are TRBV7-2 and TRBJ1-2; D gene ambiguous. The CDR3 is 13 residues long. Trimming removed 2 bases from V and 6 bases from J, with 10 bases in between. The germline CDR1 and CDR2 sequences are SGHTA and FQGNSA.

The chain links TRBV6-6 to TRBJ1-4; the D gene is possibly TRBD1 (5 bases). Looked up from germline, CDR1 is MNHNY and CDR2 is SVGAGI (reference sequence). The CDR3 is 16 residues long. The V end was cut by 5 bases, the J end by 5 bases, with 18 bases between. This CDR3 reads CASSEDVTDANEKLFF. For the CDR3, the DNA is TGTGCCAGCAGTGAGGATGTGACAGACGCAAATGAAAAACTGTTTTTT.

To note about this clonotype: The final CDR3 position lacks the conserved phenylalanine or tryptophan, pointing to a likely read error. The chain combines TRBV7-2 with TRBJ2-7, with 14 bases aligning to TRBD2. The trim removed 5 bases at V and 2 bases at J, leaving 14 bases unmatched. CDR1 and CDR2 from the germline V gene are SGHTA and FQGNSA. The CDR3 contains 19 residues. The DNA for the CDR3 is TGTGCCAGCAGCCTTCTGGGACCGGGACTAGCGGGAGTCACCTACGAGCAGTACTAC. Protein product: CASSLLGPGLAGVTYEQYY.

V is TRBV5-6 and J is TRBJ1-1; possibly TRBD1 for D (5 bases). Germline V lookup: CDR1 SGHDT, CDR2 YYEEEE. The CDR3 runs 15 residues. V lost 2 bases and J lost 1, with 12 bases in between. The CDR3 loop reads CASSFGAAENTEAFF. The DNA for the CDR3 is TGTGCCAGCAGCTTCGGGGCAGCAGAGAACACTGAAGCTTTCTTT.

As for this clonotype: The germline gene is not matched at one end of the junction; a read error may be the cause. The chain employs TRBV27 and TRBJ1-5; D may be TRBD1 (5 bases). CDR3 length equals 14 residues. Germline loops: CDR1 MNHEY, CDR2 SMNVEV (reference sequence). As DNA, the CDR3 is TGTGCCCGCAGTTTTGCGGGGGGGACTTGGCCCCAGCATTTT. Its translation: CARSFAGGTWPQHF.

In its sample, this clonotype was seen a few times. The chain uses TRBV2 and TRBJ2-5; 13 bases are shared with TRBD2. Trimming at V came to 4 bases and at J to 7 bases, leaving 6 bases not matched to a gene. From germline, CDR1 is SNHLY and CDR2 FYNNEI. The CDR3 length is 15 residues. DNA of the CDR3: TGTGCCAGCAGTGGACTAGCGGGGGGCCGTGGGACCCAGTACTTC. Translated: CASSGLAGGRGTQYF.

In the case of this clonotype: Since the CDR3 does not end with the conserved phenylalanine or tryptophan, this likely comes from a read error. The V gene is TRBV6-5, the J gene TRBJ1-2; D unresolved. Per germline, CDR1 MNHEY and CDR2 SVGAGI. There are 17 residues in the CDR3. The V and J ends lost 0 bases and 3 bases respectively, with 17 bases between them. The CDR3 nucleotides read TGTGCCAGCAGTTACTCGAAAGGCGAGGCCGGGGACTATGGCTACACCTTA. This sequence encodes CASSYSKGEAGDYGYTL.

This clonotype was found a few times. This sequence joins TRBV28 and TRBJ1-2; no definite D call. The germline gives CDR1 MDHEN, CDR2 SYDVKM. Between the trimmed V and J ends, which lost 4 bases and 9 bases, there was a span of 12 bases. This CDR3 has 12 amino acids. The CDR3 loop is CASSSPPRSYTF. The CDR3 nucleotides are TGTGCCAGCAGTTCCCCACCCCGGAGCTACACCTTC.

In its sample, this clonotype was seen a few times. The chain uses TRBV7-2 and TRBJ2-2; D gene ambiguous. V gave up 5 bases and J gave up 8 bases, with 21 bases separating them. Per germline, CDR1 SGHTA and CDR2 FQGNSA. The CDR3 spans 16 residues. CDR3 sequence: CASSRSGPRSGGELFF. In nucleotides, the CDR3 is TGTGCCAGCAGCCGTTCGGGTCCCCGTTCGGGTGGGGAGCTGTTTTTT. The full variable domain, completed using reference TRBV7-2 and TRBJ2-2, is GAGVSQSPSNKVTEKGKDVELRCDPISGHTALYWYRQSLGQGLEFLIYFQGNSAPDKSGLPSDRFSAERTGGSVSTLTIQRTQQEDSAVYLCASSRSGPRSGGELFFGEGSRLTVL.

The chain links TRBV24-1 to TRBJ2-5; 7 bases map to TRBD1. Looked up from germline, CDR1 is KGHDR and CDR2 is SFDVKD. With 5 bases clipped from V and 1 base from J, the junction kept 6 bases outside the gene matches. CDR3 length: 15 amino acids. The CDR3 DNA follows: TGTGCCACCAGTGCCACAGGGGAGCCCCAAGAGACCCAGTACTTC. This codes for CATSATGEPQETQYF.

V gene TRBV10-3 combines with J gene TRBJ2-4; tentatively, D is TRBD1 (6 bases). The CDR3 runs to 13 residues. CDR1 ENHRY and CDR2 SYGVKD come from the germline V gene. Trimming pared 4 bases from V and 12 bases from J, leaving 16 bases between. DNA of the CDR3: TGTGCCATCAGTGGGGGGCCCGCTTTGGGTCAGTACTTC. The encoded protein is CAISGGPALGQYF.

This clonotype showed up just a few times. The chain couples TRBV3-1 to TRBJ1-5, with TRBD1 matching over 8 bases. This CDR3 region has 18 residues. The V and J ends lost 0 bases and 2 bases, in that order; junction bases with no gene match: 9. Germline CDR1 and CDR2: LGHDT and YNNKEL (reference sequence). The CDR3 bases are TGTGCCAGCAGCCAAGAATTCGTCCCGGGACAGGGCAATCAGCCCCAGCATTTT. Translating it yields CASSQEFVPGQGNQPQHF.

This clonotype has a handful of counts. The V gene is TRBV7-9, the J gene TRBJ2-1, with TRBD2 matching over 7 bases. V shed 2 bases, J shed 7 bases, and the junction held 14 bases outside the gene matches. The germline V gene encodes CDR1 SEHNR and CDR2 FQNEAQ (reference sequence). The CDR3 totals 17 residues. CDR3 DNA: TGTGCCAGCAGCTTATTTGGTCGCGGGAGAACACGGAATGAGCAGTTCTTC. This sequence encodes CASSLFGRGRTRNEQFF.

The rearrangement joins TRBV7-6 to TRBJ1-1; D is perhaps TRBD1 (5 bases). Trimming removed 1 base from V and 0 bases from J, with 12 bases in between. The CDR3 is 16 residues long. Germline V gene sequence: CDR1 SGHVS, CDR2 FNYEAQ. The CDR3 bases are TGTGCCAGCAGCTTAGAACTCTCAGGGATGAACACTGAAGCTTTCTTT. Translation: CASSLELSGMNTEAFF.

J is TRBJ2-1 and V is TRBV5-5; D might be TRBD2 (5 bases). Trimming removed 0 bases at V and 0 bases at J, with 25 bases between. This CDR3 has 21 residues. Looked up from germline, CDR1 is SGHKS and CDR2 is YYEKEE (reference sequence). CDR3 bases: TGTGCCAGCAGCTTGGGTAGTCCGAGTGGGTCGGCGGGTGGCTCCTACAATGAGCAGTTCTTC. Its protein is CASSLGSPSGSAGGSYNEQFF.

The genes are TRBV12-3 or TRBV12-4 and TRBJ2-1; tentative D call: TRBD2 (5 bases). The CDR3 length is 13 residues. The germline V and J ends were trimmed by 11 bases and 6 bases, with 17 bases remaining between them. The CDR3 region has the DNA TGTGCCGCCCCGACGGGGATCGGCAATGAGCAGTTCTTC. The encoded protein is CAAPTGIGNEQFF.

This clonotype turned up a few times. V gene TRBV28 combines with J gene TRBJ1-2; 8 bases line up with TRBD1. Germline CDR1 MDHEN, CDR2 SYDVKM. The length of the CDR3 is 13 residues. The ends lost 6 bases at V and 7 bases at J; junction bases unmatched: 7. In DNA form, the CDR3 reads TGTGCCAGCAGATCGGACAGGGTGGGTGGCTACACCTTC. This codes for CASRSDRVGGYTF.

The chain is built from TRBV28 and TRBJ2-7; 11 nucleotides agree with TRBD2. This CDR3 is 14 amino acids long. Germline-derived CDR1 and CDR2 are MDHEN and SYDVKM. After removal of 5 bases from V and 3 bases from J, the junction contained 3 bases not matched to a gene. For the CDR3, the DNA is TGTGCCAGCAGTCTTAGCGGGAGGGACTACGAGCAGTACTTC. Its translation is CASSLSGRDYEQYF.

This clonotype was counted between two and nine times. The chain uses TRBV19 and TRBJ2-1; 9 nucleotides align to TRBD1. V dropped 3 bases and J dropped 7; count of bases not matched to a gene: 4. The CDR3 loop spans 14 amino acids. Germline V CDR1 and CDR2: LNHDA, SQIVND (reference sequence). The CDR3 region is CASSIGGTGNEQFF. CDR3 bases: TGTGCCAGTAGTATCGGCGGGACAGGGAATGAGCAGTTCTTC.

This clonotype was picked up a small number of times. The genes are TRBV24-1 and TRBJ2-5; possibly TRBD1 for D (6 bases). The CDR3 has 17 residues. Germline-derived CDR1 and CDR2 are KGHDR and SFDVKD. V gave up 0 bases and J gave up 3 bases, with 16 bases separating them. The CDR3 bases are TGTGCCACCAGTGATTTGAGGGGGACACCACGAAAAGAGACCCAGTACTTC. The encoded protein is CATSDLRGTPRKETQYF.

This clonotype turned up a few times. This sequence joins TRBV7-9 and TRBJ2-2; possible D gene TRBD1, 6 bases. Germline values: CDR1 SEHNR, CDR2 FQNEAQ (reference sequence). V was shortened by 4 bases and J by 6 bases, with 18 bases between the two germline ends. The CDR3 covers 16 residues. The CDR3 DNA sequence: TGTGCCAGCAGCTGGGCGAAACAGGGTGTTGCCGGGGAGCTGTTTTTT. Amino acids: CASSWAKQGVAGELFF.